This TCR beta chain was retrieved from a study of sequential checkpoint blockade in melanoma. The treatment is: randomized to nivolumab then ipilimumab (arm A) or the reverse (arm B). TCRdb keeps only in-frame clones here, not all; method: immunoSEQ multiplex PCR. Of about 3,100 clones in the sample, about 24% were seen once. This clone was counted only a few times. Per germline, CDR1 SGHNT and CDR2 YENEEA. V was shortened by 5 bases and J by 7 bases, with 16 bases between the two germline ends. The length of the CDR3 is 14 residues. The input for sequencing was tumor tissue (inferred from file names), taken from a patient given nivolumab and ipilimumab in sequence. The genes are TRBV11-3 and TRBJ2-3; D is ambiguous. The sequence was collected from a human donor with melanoma. CDR3 amino acids: CASSTQDGSHTQYF. The CDR3 DNA sequence: TGTGCCAGCAGCACCCAGGACGGGTCCCATACGCAGTATTTT.